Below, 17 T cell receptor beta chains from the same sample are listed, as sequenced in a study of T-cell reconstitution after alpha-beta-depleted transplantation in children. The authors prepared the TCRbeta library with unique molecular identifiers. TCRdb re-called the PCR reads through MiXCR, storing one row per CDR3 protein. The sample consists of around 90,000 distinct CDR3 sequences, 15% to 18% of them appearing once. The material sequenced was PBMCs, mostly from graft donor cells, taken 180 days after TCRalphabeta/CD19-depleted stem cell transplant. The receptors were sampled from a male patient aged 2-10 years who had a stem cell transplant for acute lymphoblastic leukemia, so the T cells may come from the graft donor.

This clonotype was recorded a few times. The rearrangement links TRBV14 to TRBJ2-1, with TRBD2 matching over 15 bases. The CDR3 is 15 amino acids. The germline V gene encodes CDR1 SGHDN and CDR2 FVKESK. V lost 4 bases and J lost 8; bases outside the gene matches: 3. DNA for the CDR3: TGTGCCAGCAGCCCCTGGACTAGCGGGGGGGATGAGCAGTTCTTC. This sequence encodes CASSPWTSGGDEQFF. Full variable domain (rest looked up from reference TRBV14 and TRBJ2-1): EAGVTQFPSHSVIEKGQTVTLRCDPISGHDNLYWYRRVMGKEIKFLLHFVKESKQDESGMPNNRFLAERTGGTYSTLKVQPAELEDSGVYFCASSPWTSGGDEQFFGPGTRLTVL.

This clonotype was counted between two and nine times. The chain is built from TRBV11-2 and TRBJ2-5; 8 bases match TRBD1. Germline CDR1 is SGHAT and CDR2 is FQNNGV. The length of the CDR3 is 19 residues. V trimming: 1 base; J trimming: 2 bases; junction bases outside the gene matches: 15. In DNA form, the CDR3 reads TGTGCCAGCAGCTTAGGAGACAGGGGATTTGGAAGAGGGCAAGAGACCCAGTACTTC. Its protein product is CASSLGDRGFGRGQETQYF.

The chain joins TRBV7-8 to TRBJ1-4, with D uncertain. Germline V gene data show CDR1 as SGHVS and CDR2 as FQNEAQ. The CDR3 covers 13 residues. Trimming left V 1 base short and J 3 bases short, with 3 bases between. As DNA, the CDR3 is TGTGCCAGCAGCTTAGGGGCTAATGAAAAACTGTTTTTT. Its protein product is CASSLGANEKLFF.

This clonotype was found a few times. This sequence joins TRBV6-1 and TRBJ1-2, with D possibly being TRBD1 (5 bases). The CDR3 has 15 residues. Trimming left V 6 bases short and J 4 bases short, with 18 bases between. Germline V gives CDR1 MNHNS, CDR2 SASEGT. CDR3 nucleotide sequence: TGTGCCAGCAGCAAGGAGACAGCAACTCTCTATGGCTACACCTTC. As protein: CASSKETATLYGYTF.

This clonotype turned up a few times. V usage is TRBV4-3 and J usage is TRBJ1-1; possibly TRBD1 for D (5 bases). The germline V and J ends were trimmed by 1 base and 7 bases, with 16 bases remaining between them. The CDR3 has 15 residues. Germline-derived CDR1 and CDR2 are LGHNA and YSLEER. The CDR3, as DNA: TGCGCCAGCAGCCAAGGAGCTAGTCGGGGCGGTGAAGCTTTCTTT. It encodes CASSQGASRGGEAFF.

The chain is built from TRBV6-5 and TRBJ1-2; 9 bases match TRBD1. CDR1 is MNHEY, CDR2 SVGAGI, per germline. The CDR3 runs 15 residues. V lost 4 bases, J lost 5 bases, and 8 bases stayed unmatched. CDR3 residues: CASSWGQGSPYGYTF. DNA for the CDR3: TGTGCCAGCAGTTGGGGACAGGGTTCACCTTATGGCTACACCTTC.

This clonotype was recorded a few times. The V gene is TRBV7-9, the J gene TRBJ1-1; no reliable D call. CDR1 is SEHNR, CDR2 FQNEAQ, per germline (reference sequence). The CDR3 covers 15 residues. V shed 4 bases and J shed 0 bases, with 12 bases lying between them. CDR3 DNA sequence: TGTGCCAGCAGCTCAAGGGCATTCATGAACACTGAAGCTTTCTTT. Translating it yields CASSSRAFMNTEAFF.

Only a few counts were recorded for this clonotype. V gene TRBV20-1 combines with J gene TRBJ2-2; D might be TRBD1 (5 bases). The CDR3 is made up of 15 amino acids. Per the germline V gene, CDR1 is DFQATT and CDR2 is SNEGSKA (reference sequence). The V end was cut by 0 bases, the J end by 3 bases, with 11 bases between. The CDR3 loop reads CSARETDAYTGELFF. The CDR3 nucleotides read TGCAGTGCTAGAGAGACAGACGCCTACACCGGGGAGCTGTTTTTT.

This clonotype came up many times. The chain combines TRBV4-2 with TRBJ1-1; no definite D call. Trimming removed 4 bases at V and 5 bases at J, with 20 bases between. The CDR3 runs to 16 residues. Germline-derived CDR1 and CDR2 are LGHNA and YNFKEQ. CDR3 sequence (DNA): TGTGCCAGCAGCCCATATCAGTCGAGGCAAAATACTGAAGCTTTCTTT. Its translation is CASSPYQSRQNTEAFF.

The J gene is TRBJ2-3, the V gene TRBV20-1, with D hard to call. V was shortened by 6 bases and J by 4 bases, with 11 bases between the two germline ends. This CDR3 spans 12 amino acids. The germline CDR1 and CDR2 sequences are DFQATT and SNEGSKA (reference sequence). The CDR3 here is CSAHQAADTQYF. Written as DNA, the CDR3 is TGCAGTGCCCATCAAGCCGCAGATACGCAGTATTTT.

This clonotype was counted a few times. The CDR3: CASSQDRREQYF. The CDR3 DNA reads TGTGCCAGCAGTCAAGACAGACGCGAGCAGTACTTC. V and J are TRBV12-3 or TRBV12-4 and TRBJ2-7; D might be TRBD1 (5 bases). The CDR3 totals 12 residues. With 5 bases removed from V and 6 bases from J, the gap between germline ends came to 11 bases.

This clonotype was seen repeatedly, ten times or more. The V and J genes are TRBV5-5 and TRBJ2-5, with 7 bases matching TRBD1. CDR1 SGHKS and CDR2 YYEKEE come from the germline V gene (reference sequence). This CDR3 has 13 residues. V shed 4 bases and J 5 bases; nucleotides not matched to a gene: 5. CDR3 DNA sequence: TGTGCCAGCAGCCCGACAGGGTGGGAGACCCAGTACTTC. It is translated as CASSPTGWETQYF.

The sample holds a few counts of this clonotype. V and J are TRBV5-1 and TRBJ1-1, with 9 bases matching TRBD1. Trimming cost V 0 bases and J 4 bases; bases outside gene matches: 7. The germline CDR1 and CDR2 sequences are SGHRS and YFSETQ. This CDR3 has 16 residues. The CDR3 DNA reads TGCGCCAGCAGCTTGGTCACAGGGGGCGCCGGCACTGAAGCTTTCTTT. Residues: CASSLVTGGAGTEAFF. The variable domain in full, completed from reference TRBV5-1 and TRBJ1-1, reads KAGVTQTPRYLIKTRGQQVTLSCSPISGHRSVSWYQQTPGQGLQFLFEYFSETQRNKGNFPGRFSGRQFSNSRSEMNVSTLELGDSALYLCASSLVTGGAGTEAFFGQGTRLTVV.

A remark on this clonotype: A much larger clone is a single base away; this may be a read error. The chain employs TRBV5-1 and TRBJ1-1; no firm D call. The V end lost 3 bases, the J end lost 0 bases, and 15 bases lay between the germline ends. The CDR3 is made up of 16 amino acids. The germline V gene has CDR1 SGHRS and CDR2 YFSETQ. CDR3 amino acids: CASSYIGFPMNTEAFF. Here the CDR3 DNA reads TGCGCCAGCAGCTATATCGGATTCCCCATGAACACTGAAGCTTTCTTT.

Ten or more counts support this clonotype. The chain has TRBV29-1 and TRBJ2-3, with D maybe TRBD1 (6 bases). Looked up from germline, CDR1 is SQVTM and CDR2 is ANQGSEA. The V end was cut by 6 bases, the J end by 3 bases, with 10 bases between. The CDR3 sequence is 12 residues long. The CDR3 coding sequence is TGCAGCGTCACAGGGTGGACAGATACGCAGTATTTT. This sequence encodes CSVTGWTDTQYF.

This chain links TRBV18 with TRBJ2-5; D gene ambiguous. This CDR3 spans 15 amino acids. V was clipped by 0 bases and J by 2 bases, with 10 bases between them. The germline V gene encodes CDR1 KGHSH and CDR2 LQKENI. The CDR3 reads CASSPPVPRQETQYF. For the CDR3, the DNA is TGTGCCAGCTCACCACCGGTCCCCAGGCAAGAGACCCAGTACTTC.

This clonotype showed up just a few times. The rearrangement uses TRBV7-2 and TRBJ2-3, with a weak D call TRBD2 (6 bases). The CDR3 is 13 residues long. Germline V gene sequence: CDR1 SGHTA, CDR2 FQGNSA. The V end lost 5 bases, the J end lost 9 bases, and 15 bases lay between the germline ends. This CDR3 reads CASSGGTLTTQYF. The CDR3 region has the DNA TGTGCCAGCAGCGGGGGGACTCTAACAACGCAGTATTTT. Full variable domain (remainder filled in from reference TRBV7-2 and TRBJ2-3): GAGVSQSPSNKVTEKGKDVELRCDPISGHTALYWYRQSLGQGLEFLIYFQGNSAPDKSGLPSDRFSAERTGGSVSTLTIQRTQQEDSAVYLCASSGGTLTTQYFGPGTRLTVL.